The T cell receptor (beta chain) described here comes from a study of shared clonotypes between healthy human individuals. The germline gives CDR1 LNHNV, CDR2 YYDKDF (reference sequence). This CDR3 is built from 14 residues. V lost 4 bases and J lost 6, with 16 bases in between. Here immunoSEQ multiplex PCR was the method, and the copy in TCRdb shows in-frame clones only, minus some. The sample has around 440,000 clones; roughly three quarters are singletons. This rearrangement joins TRBV15 to TRBJ2-7, with D maybe TRBD2 (6 bases). The origin of this receptor is a woman aged 40 to 50 in good health. Some clones in this sample may be carry-over from other donors' samples. Sequencing was carried out using PBMCs. The CDR3 here is CATSMSGSFFEQYF. The CDR3 DNA sequence: TGTGCCACCAGCATGAGCGGGTCGTTCTTCGAGCAGTACTTC.